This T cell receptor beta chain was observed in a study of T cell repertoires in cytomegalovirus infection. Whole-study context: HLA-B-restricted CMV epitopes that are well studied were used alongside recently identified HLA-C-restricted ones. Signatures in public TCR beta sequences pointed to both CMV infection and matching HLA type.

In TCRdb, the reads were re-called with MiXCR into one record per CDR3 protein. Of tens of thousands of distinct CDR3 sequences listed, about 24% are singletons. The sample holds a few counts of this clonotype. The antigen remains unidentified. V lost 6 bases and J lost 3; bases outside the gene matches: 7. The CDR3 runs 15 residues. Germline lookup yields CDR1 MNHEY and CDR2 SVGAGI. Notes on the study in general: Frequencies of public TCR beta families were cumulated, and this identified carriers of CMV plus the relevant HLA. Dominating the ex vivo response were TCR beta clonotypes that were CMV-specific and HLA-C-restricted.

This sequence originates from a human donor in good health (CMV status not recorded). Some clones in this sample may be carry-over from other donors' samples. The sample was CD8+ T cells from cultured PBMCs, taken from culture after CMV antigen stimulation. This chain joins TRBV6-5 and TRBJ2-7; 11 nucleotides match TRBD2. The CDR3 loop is CASSPWTSGRYEQYF. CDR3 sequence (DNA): TGTGCCAGCAGCCCATGGACTAGCGGGCGCTACGAGCAGTACTTC.